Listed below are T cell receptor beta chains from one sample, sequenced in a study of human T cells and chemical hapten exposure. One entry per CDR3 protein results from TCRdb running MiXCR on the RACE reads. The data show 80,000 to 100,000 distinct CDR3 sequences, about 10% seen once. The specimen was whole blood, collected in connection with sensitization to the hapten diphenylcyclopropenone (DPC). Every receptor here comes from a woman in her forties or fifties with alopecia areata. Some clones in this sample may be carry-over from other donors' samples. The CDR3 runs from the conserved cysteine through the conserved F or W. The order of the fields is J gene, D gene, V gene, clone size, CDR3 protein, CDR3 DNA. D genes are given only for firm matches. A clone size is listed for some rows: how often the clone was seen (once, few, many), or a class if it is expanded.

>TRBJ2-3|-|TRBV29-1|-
CSGNLGHPGDTQYF
TGCAGCGGAAACCTGGGACACCCGGGGGATACGCAGTATTTT
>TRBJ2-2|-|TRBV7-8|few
CASSLAPRITGELFF
TGTGCCAGCAGCTTAGCGCCCAGAATCACCGGGGAGCTGTTTTTT
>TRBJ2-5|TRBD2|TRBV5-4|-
CASSFLAGGETQYF
TGTGCCAGCAGCTTTCTAGCGGGAGGAGAGACCCAGTACTTC
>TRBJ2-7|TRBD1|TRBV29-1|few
CSVGGFDRGEQYF
TGCAGCGTTGGGGGCTTTGACAGGGGCGAGCAGTACTTC
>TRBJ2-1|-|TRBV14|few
CASSQRSLAGYNEQFF
TGTGCCAGCAGCCAACGTTCACTAGCAGGCTACAATGAGCAGTTCTTC
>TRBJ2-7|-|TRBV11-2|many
CASSLARHYEQYF
TGTGCCAGCAGCTTAGCACGGCACTACGAGCAGTACTTC
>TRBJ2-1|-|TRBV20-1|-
CSAYVAPSYNEQFF
TGCAGTGCTTATGTCGCCCCATCCTACAATGAGCAGTTCTTC
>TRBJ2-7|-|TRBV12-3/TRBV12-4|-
CAITQGGSEQYF
TGTGCCATTACCCAGGGTGGAAGCGAGCAGTACTTC
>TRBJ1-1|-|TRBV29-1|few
CSARQTNTEAFF
TGCAGCGCCCGACAGACGAACACTGAAGCTTTCTTT
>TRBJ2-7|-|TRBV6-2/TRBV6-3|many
CASSYNRVPYEQYF
TGTGCCAGCAGTTATAACCGGGTGCCCTACGAGCAGTACTTC
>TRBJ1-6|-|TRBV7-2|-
CASSLRPPDNSPLHF
TGTGCCAGCAGCTTACGTCCACCGGATAATTCACCCCTCCACTTT
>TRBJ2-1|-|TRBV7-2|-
CASSLNPGSGEQFF
TGTGCCAGCAGCTTAAATCCCGGGTCGGGGGAGCAGTTCTTC
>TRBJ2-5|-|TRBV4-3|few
CASRPVETQYF
TGCGCCAGCAGACCGGTAGAGACCCAGTACTTC
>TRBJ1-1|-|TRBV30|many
CAWSPGGAGNTEAFF
TGTGCCTGGAGTCCGGGGGGGGCAGGGAACACTGAAGCTTTCTTT
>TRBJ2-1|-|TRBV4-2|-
CAKTPGPLAVNEQFF
TGTGCCAAAACTCCGGGACCCTTGGCAGTCAATGAGCAGTTCTTC
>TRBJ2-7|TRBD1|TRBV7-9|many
CASSSWTGGRSSYEQYF
TGTGCCAGCAGCTCCTGGACAGGGGGCCGTAGCTCCTACGAGCAGTACTTC
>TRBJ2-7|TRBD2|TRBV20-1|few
CSARGGGVLEQYF
TGCAGTGCTAGAGGGGGGGGAGTCCTCGAGCAGTACTTC
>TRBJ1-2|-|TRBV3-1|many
CASSQLQMNNYGYTF
TGTGCCAGCAGCCAACTTCAGATGAATAACTATGGCTACACCTTC